This entry describes one T cell receptor beta chain. The sample is drawn from a study of T-cell reconstitution after alpha-beta-depleted transplantation in children. The CDR3 covers 15 residues. The V end lost 2 bases, the J end lost 0 bases, and 11 bases lay between the germline ends. Looked up from germline, CDR1 is SGHRS and CDR2 is YFSETQ. The TCRbeta library was prepared with unique molecular identifiers. MiXCR was run by TCRdb on the PCR reads, yielding one entry per CDR3 protein. The table shows about 980,000 distinct CDR3 sequences, with roughly 29% occurring only once. The sequencing here drew on PBMCs, mostly from graft donor cells, taken 360 days after TCRalphabeta/CD19-depleted stem cell transplant. The V call is TRBV5-1, the J call TRBJ1-1, with TRBD1 as a possible D gene (6 bases). This clonotype originated in a boy in the first two years of life who had a stem cell transplant for SCID, so the T cells may come from the graft donor. The CDR3 sequence: CASSFFTGLNTEAFF. DNA for the CDR3: TGCGCCAGCAGCTTCTTCACAGGGCTGAACACTGAAGCTTTCTTT.